The clone carrying this TCR beta chain was observed a few times. The antigen remains unidentified. This sample was included in a study of T-cell reconstitution after alpha-beta-depleted transplantation in children. Broader study findings: Diversity and T-cell counts at one year after transplant derived mostly from new T cells.

This sample's TCRbeta library carried unique molecular identifier barcodes. TCRdb reprocessed the PCR reads via MiXCR and lists one record per CDR3 protein. Here the sample spans about 240,000 distinct CDR3 sequences, roughly 23% being singletons. Germline CDR1 reads MNHNS; CDR2 reads SASEGT. V dropped 5 bases and J dropped 3 bases, with 17 bases sitting between them. This CDR3 region has 15 residues. The chain couples TRBV6-1 to TRBJ2-7; possible D gene TRBD1, 6 bases. This sequence originates from a girl aged 2 to 10 with Fanconi anemia, due to receive a stem cell transplant. The sample consisted of PBMCs, taken before TCRalphabeta/CD19-depleted stem cell transplant. The chain's CDR3 is CASSQPWGLIYEQYF. The CDR3 DNA reads as TGTGCCAGCAGTCAGCCTTGGGGGCTCATCTACGAGCAGTACTTC.